This entry lists 27 T cell receptor beta chains sequenced from one sample in a study of graft-versus-host responses after intestinal transplantation. What these receptors recognize is not known. TCRdb keeps only in-frame clones here, not all; method: immunoSEQ multiplex PCR. The table records some 50,000 clones, less than 85% of them present only once. This specimen consisted of unstimulated CD4+ T cells sorted from spleen or lymph node cells, obtained before transplant. The receptors originated from a human donor who was the organ donor for an intestinal transplant.

The chain combines TRBV30 with TRBJ2-3; the D gene is possibly TRBD1 (5 bases). This CDR3 region has 13 residues. With 2 bases removed from V and 2 bases from J, the gap between germline ends came to 8 bases. CDR1 is GTSNPN and CDR2 is SVGIG in the germline V gene (reference sequence). DNA of the CDR3: TGTGCCTGGAGTATGGGGCTCACAGATACGCAGTATTTT. It is translated as CAWSMGLTDTQYF. Using reference TRBV30 and TRBJ2-3 for the parts outside the CDR3, the full variable domain is SQTIHQWPATLVQPVGSPLSLECTVEGTSNPNLYWYRQAAGRGLQLLFYSVGIGQISSEVPQNLSASRPQDRQFILSSKKLLLSDSGFYLCAWSMGLTDTQYFGPGTRLTVL.

The CDR3 bases are TGTGCCAGCAGACTTACGGGGCCCACTGAAGCTTTCTTT. Translation gives CASRLTGPTEAFF. This chain links TRBV6-1 with TRBJ1-1, with D tentatively TRBD1 (5 bases). This CDR3 has 13 amino acids. Trimming took 6 bases from V and 4 from J, leaving 12 bases between them. Germline V lookup: CDR1 MNHNS, CDR2 SASEGT.

The chain recombines TRBV19 with TRBJ1-2; TRBD1 agrees at 12 bases. CDR3 size: 14 residues. V lost 3 bases and J lost 4; bases outside the gene matches: 0. Germline V gene sequence: CDR1 LNHDA, CDR2 SQIVND (reference sequence). The CDR3 is CASSMGQGAYGYTF. CDR3 in DNA: TGTGCCAGTAGTATGGGACAGGGGGCCTATGGCTACACCTTC.

The V gene is TRBV4-3, the J gene TRBJ1-2; D is uncertain. Germline V lookup: CDR1 LGHNA, CDR2 YSLEER. V dropped 0 bases and J dropped 4 bases, with 9 bases sitting between them. This CDR3 is built from 14 residues. Written as DNA, the CDR3 is TGCGCCAGCAGCCAAGATCGTAGGGCCTATGGCTACACCTTC. It encodes CASSQDRRAYGYTF.

This sequence joins TRBV5-4 and TRBJ1-3, with D possibly being TRBD1 (6 bases). The CDR3 runs 16 residues. CDR1 SGHNT and CDR2 YYREEE come from the germline V gene (reference sequence). Trimming removed 4 bases from V and 0 bases from J, with 14 bases in between. The CDR3 spells CASSRFSGVSGNTIYF. The CDR3 DNA sequence: TGTGCCAGCAGCCGTTTTTCAGGGGTCTCTGGAAACACCATATATTTT.

The rearrangement uses TRBV4-3 and TRBJ2-3; TRBD1 aligns across 7 bases. CDR3 length equals 15 residues. Germline V gene lookup returns CDR1 LGHNA and CDR2 YSLEER. Germline trimming cut 5 bases from V and 2 bases from J; bases unmatched to any gene: 7. The CDR3 sequence: CASSATGTLTDTQYF. CDR3 nucleotide sequence: TGCGCCAGCAGCGCGACAGGGACACTCACAGATACGCAGTATTTT.

V and J are TRBV7-9 and TRBJ1-2; perhaps TRBD1 as D (5 bases). The V gene's germline CDR1 is SEHNR and CDR2 FQNEAQ (reference sequence). The germline V and J ends were trimmed by 3 bases and 4 bases, with 12 bases remaining between them. There are 14 residues in the CDR3. The CDR3: CASSLGGGGYGYTF. The CDR3 DNA sequence: TGTGCCAGCAGCTTGGGAGGTGGGGGCTATGGCTACACCTTC. Filled out from reference TRBV7-9 and TRBJ1-2, the complete variable domain reads DTGVSQNPRHKITKRGQNVTFRCDPISEHNRLYWYRQTLGQGPEFLTYFQNEAQLEKSRLLSDRFSAERPKGSFSTLEIQRTEQGDSAMYLCASSLGGGGYGYTFGSGTRLTVV.

The rearrangement joins TRBV29-1 to TRBJ1-2; D unclear. Germline V gene sequence: CDR1 SQVTM, CDR2 ANQGSEA. The length of the CDR3 is 11 residues. V lost 7 bases, J lost 5 bases, and 11 bases lay in between. The CDR3 DNA reads as TGCAGCGGACTATGGCTTTATGGCTACACCTTC. Protein product: CSGLWLYGYTF.

V gene TRBV11-2 combines with J gene TRBJ2-1; D is unresolved. This CDR3 spans 14 amino acids. Germline-derived CDR1 and CDR2 are SGHAT and FQNNGV. With 4 bases removed from V and 7 bases from J, the gap between germline ends came to 14 bases. CDR3 in amino acids: CASSSLWGRNEQFF. In nucleotides, the CDR3 is TGTGCCAGCAGCTCGCTCTGGGGTAGGAATGAGCAGTTCTTC.

The chain carries TRBV5-6 and TRBJ2-1; 9 nucleotides line up with TRBD1. J lost 8 bases, V lost 2 bases, and 5 bases had no gene match. Germline CDR1 SGHDT, CDR2 YYEEEE. The CDR3 is 14 amino acids. As DNA, the CDR3 is TGTGCCAGCAGCTTACCGGGACAGGGCCATGAGCAGTTCTTC. Amino acids: CASSLPGQGHEQFF.

The gene calls are TRBV7-6 and TRBJ2-1; D gene uncertain. From germline, CDR1 is SGHVS and CDR2 FNYEAQ. The CDR3 runs to 14 residues. Between the trimmed V and J ends, which lost 1 base and 4 bases, there was a span of 8 bases. This CDR3 reads CASSLGQAYNEQFF. The CDR3 region has the DNA TGTGCCAGCAGCTTAGGGCAGGCTTACAATGAGCAGTTCTTC.

V gene TRBV2 combines with J gene TRBJ1-5, with a possible D match to TRBD1 (6 bases). This CDR3 spans 14 amino acids. V was pared by 6 bases and J by 0 bases, with 9 bases between. Germline V gives CDR1 SNHLY, CDR2 FYNNEI. The CDR3 DNA reads as TGTGCCAGCAGACGACAGGATAGCAATCAGCCCCAGCATTTT. Protein product: CASRRQDSNQPQHF.

Here the CDR3 reads CASSPTDRLSYGYTF. The CDR3 coding sequence is TGTGCCAGCAGCCCTACGGACAGGTTGTCGTATGGCTACACCTTC. The chain is built from TRBV5-6 and TRBJ1-2; TRBD1 matches at 7 bases. CDR3 length: 15 residues. J was trimmed by 5 bases and V by 4 bases; bases with no gene match: 11. Germline-derived CDR1 and CDR2 are SGHDT and YYEEEE.

This chain joins TRBV19 and TRBJ1-5; perhaps TRBD1 as D (6 bases). From germline, CDR1 is LNHDA and CDR2 SQIVND (reference sequence). V dropped 7 bases and J dropped 5 bases, with 18 bases sitting between them. CDR3 size: 15 residues. The CDR3 nucleotides are TGTGCCAGTACCCTATACACAGGGAGGGATCAGCCCCAGCATTTT. It is translated as CASTLYTGRDQPQHF.

V and J are TRBV7-9 and TRBJ1-5, with D hard to call. Germline lookup yields CDR1 SEHNR and CDR2 FQNEAQ (reference sequence). V lost 5 bases and J 4 bases, leaving 9 bases between the germline ends. The CDR3 contains 13 residues. CDR3 DNA sequence: TGTGCCAGCAGCCGGGGTGAGAATCAGCCCCAGCATTTT. Translated, it gives CASSRGENQPQHF.

V and J are TRBV10-3 and TRBJ2-7, with 8 bases aligning to TRBD1. This CDR3 spans 14 amino acids. Per germline, CDR1 ENHRY and CDR2 SYGVKD. Germline trimming cut 6 bases from V and 0 bases from J; bases unmatched to any gene: 4. The CDR3 coding sequence is TGTGCCATCAGAAGGGACAGGTCCTCCTACGAGCAGTACTTC. It encodes CAIRRDRSSYEQYF.

The chain combines TRBV6-5 with TRBJ1-2; no clear D gene. This CDR3 spans 13 amino acids. The V end was cut by 1 base, the J end by 1 base, with 4 bases between. From germline, CDR1 is MNHEY and CDR2 SVGAGI. Here the CDR3 DNA reads TGTGCCAGCAGTTACTACAATAACTATGGCTACACCTTC. Translating it yields CASSYYNNYGYTF.

This chain connects TRBV4-3 to TRBJ2-1; 10 nucleotides match TRBD2. The V gene's germline CDR1 is LGHNA and CDR2 YSLEER. The CDR3 contains 15 residues. The V segment lost 1 base and the J segment 8 bases; nucleotides outside the gene matches: 5. The CDR3, as DNA: TGCGCCAGCAGCCAAGTCAGCGGGGGGGCCTATGAGCAGTTCTTC. It yields the protein CASSQVSGGAYEQFF.

Details on this clone: An end of the junction does not agree with germline; a read error may underlie this. Other nucleotide sequences in the sample specify the same CDR3. The CDR3 nucleotides read TGCGCCAGCAGCGTCCGACTAGCTGGTCGGGAAGATACGCAGTATTTT. Translated, it gives CASSVRLAGREDTQYF. This chain uses TRBV13 with TRBJ2-3, with 7 bases matching TRBD2. CDR3 length: 16 residues. Germline V gene lookup returns CDR1 PRHDT and CDR2 FYEKMQ (reference sequence).

V usage is TRBV6-1 and J usage is TRBJ2-7, with TRBD1 as a possible D gene (5 bases). This CDR3 region has 13 residues. V shed 11 bases and J shed 1 base, with 15 bases lying between them. Germline assignment: CDR1 MNHNS and CDR2 SASEGT. The DNA of the CDR3 is TGTGCCTCTCTTGTCCCAGGGTCCTACGAGCAGTACTTC. It codes for CASLVPGSYEQYF.

The chain links TRBV21-1 to TRBJ1-2. TRBV21-1 is a recognized pseudogene. The CDR3 loop spans 10 amino acids. CDR3 sequence: CASSRYGYTF. DNA of the CDR3: TGTGCCAGCAGTAGATATGGCTACACCTTC.

V is TRBV11-2 and J is TRBJ2-7; D could derive from TRBD1 or TRBD2 (5 bases each). This CDR3 is built from 15 residues. V gave up 0 bases and J gave up 5 bases, with 14 bases separating them. CDR1 is SGHAT, CDR2 FQNNGV, per germline. This CDR3 is CASSLDLGVRNEQYF. Here the CDR3 DNA reads TGTGCCAGCAGCTTAGATTTGGGGGTACGGAACGAGCAGTACTTC. The whole variable domain, filled in from reference TRBV11-2 and TRBJ2-7, reads EAGVAQSPRYKIIEKRQSVAFWCNPISGHATLYWYQQILGQGPKLLIQFQNNGVVDDSQLPKDRFSAERLKGVDSTLKIQPAKLEDSAVYLCASSLDLGVRNEQYFGPGTRLTVT.

Regarding this clone: Other DNA sequences within the sample encode an identical CDR3. This chain connects TRBV30 to TRBJ2-7; 9 nucleotides line up with TRBD2. Looked up from germline, CDR1 is GTSNPN and CDR2 is SVGIG (reference sequence). The CDR3 has 14 amino acids. After removal of 3 bases from V and 4 bases from J, the junction contained 7 bases not matched to a gene. CDR3 coding DNA: TGTGCCTGGAGGGGACTGGCGGGAGGGTACGAGCAGTACTTC. Its protein product is CAWRGLAGGYEQYF.

The chain joins TRBV6-6 to TRBJ1-2; the D is unclear. The length of the CDR3 is 13 residues. Trimming removed 4 bases at V and 3 bases at J, with 9 bases between. CDR1 and CDR2 from the germline V gene are MNHNY and SVGAGI (reference sequence). The CDR3: CASSSEGYYGYTF. CDR3 nucleotides: TGTGCCAGCAGTTCGGAAGGCTACTATGGCTACACCTTC.

Details on this clone: At one end the junction does not follow the germline gene, possibly because of a read error. This chain joins TRBV6-5 and TRBJ1-2; D remains unclear. The CDR3 has 15 residues. Germline CDR1 MNHEY, CDR2 SVGAGI. The CDR3 nucleotides read TGTGCCAGCAGCTACTTCTTAGACGGAGGCTATGGCTACACCTTC. Translated, it gives CASSYFLDGGYGYTF.

The rearrangement links TRBV4-1 to TRBJ2-7, with D tentatively TRBD2 (6 bases). CDR3 length: 13 amino acids. Germline CDR1 reads MGHRA; CDR2 reads YSYEKL. Trimming shortened V by 0 bases and J by 6 bases, and 9 bases separated the two germline ends. This CDR3 is CASSQEAGGEQYF. In DNA, the CDR3 is TGCGCCAGCAGCCAAGAGGCCGGGGGCGAGCAGTACTTC.

The chain combines TRBV18 with TRBJ2-3; unclear D gene. Deletions cut 5 bases from V and 0 bases from J, with 15 bases between. The CDR3 is 16 amino acids. Germline CDR1 is KGHSH and CDR2 is LQKENI. The CDR3 protein is CASSSRLRESTDTQYF. The CDR3 DNA reads TGTGCCAGCTCATCACGCTTGAGAGAAAGCACAGATACGCAGTATTTT.